Shown below are 16 T cell receptor beta chains from a single sample sequenced in a study of blood T cell repertoires in COVID-19. Only in-frame clones appear in the TCRdb table, and some are missing; sequencing was by immunoSEQ multiplex PCR. The data show under 450,000 clones, approximately 84% seen once. What was sequenced was PBMCs or T cells enriched from blood (not recorded which). The source is a woman aged 25 to 39 who had recovered from COVID-19.

This clone was recorded once. The genes are TRBV4-1 and TRBJ2-5; D not certain. The CDR3 runs 15 residues. V lost 1 base to trimming and J lost 2 bases, with 11 bases between them. Germline CDR1 MGHRA, CDR2 YSYEKL. The CDR3 DNA reads as TGCGCCAGCAGCCAAGTAGTAACAGCACAAGAGACCCAGTACTTC. Translation: CASSQVVTAQETQYF.

This clone was detected once. The CDR3 sequence is CSVREGFYGYTF. CDR3 in DNA: TGCAGCGTGAGGGAGGGATTCTATGGCTACACCTTC. The chain couples TRBV29-1 to TRBJ1-2; the D is unclear. V was cut by 6 bases and J by 4 bases, with 12 bases left in between. Looked up from germline, CDR1 is SQVTM and CDR2 is ANQGSEA. This CDR3 is built from 12 residues.

This clone was found a few times. The CDR3 DNA sequence: TGTGCCAGCAGCGACAGGGGCTTGGACTATGGCTACACCTTC. It translates to CASSDRGLDYGYTF. The chain uses TRBV11-2 and TRBJ1-2; TRBD1 matches at 8 bases. CDR3 length: 14 residues. V lost 5 bases, J lost 3 bases, and 5 bases stayed unmatched. CDR1 is SGHAT, CDR2 FQNNGV, per germline. The full variable domain, rest sourced from reference TRBV11-2 and TRBJ1-2, is EAGVAQSPRYKIIEKRQSVAFWCNPISGHATLYWYQQILGQGPKLLIQFQNNGVVDDSQLPKDRFSAERLKGVDSTLKIQPAKLEDSAVYLCASSDRGLDYGYTFGSGTRLTVV.

This chain links TRBV30 with TRBJ1-2; a weak D match, TRBD1 (5 bases). V was clipped by 0 bases and J by 4 bases, with 18 bases between them. The CDR3 runs to 16 residues. Germline CDR1 is GTSNPN and CDR2 is SVGIG (reference sequence). CDR3 coding DNA: TGTGCCTGGAGTGTAGGTCGGCAGGGATCGATCTATGGCTACACCTTC. This codes for CAWSVGRQGSIYGYTF.

V is TRBV18 and J is TRBJ2-7; 7 nucleotides match TRBD1. The length of the CDR3 is 15 residues. Unmatched junction bases numbered 8, after V lost 3 bases and J lost 3 bases. Germline loops: CDR1 KGHSH, CDR2 LQKENI. CDR3 sequence reads: CASSPTGTVFYEQYF. In DNA form, the CDR3 reads TGTGCCAGCTCACCCACCGGGACAGTTTTCTACGAGCAGTACTTC.

The CDR3 DNA sequence: TGTGCCAGCAGAGGACAGGCGAGGCATGAAGCTTTCTTT. Residues: CASRGQARHEAFF. The chain recombines TRBV28 with TRBJ1-1, with TRBD1 matching 7 bases. This CDR3 is built from 13 residues. Germline loops: CDR1 MDHEN, CDR2 SYDVKM. Trimming cost V 6 bases and J 7 bases; bases outside gene matches: 8.

The rearrangement links TRBV19 to TRBJ1-1; 7 positions match TRBD1. This CDR3 is 13 amino acids long. Germline CDR1 LNHDA, CDR2 SQIVND (reference sequence). J gave up 5 bases and V 4 bases, and 4 bases lay outside the gene matches. CDR3 in DNA: TGTGCCAGTAGTACCTCAGGGGGAACTGAAGCTTTCTTT. Protein product: CASSTSGGTEAFF.

This clone was seen once. V and J are TRBV2 and TRBJ1-2, with 7 bases that match TRBD1. The V segment lost 6 bases and the J segment 4 bases; nucleotides outside the gene matches: 8. CDR3 length equals 14 residues. Germline lookup yields CDR1 SNHLY and CDR2 FYNNEI. For the CDR3, the DNA is TGTGCCAGCAGGCGAGGGACAGACCCCTATGGCTACACCTTC. It encodes CASRRGTDPYGYTF. Full variable domain (missing parts from reference TRBV2 and TRBJ1-2): EPEVTQTPSHQVTQMGQEVILRCVPISNHLYFYWYRQILGQKVEFLVSFYNNEISEKSEIFDDQFSVERPDGSNFTLKIRSTKLEDSAMYFCASRRGTDPYGYTFGSGTRLTVV.

The chain has TRBV7-3 and TRBJ2-2, with D unclear. The germline V and J ends were trimmed by 1 base and 5 bases, with 11 bases remaining between them. The CDR3 spans 15 residues. Germline assignment: CDR1 SGHTA and CDR2 FQGTGA. The DNA for the CDR3 is TGTGCCAGCAGCTTAAACATGATCGGGACCGGGGAGCTGTTTTTT. Amino acids: CASSLNMIGTGELFF.

The rearrangement links TRBV5-6 to TRBJ1-6; 10 nucleotides match TRBD1. Germline CDR1 and CDR2: SGHDT and YYEEEE. This CDR3 region has 15 residues. V lost 4 bases to trimming and J lost 8 bases; unmatched junction nucleotides: 6. CDR3 nucleotides: TGTGCCAGCAGCCTGAGGACAGGGGGATATTCACCCCTCCACTTT. This gives the protein CASSLRTGGYSPLHF.

Here the CDR3 reads CASSYSAGLINEQFF. In DNA form, the CDR3 reads TGTGCCAGCAGTTACTCTGCGGGACTCATCAATGAGCAGTTCTTC. The chain has TRBV6-5 and TRBJ2-1, with a possible D match to TRBD2 (6 bases). The CDR3 contains 15 residues. Trimming removed 0 bases at V and 6 bases at J, with 12 bases between. CDR1 and CDR2 (germline): MNHEY, SVGAGI.

J is TRBJ2-7 and V is TRBV18; D is possibly TRBD2 (6 bases). The length of the CDR3 is 14 residues. Germline values: CDR1 KGHSH, CDR2 LQKENI. V was trimmed by 6 bases and J by 6 bases, leaving 18 bases between them. The DNA for the CDR3 is TGTGCCAGCTCGCGGGACTCCGGGAACTCCGAGCAGTACTTC. Protein sequence: CASSRDSGNSEQYF.

The V call is TRBV12-3 or TRBV12-4, the J call TRBJ2-5; D not certain. The CDR3 covers 13 residues. Trimming removed 7 bases at V and 2 bases at J, with 11 bases between. The CDR3 is CASTRSRQETQYF. CDR3 nucleotide sequence: TGTGCCAGCACAAGGTCGAGGCAAGAGACCCAGTACTTC.

V usage is TRBV28 and J usage is TRBJ1-6; D is perhaps TRBD1 (5 bases). Per germline, CDR1 MDHEN and CDR2 SYDVKM. Trimming left V 7 bases short and J 9 bases short, with 16 bases between. CDR3 length equals 14 residues. CDR3 sequence: CASTQAGGISPLHF. For the CDR3, the DNA is TGTGCCAGCACCCAAGCTGGGGGGATTTCACCCCTCCACTTT.

The V gene is TRBV11-3, the J gene TRBJ2-7; D gene ambiguous. Germline CDR1 reads SGHNT; CDR2 reads YENEEA. Trimming removed 7 bases at V and 0 bases at J, with 7 bases between. The length of the CDR3 is 12 residues. CDR3 nucleotides: TGTGCCAGCAAGCACTACTCCTACGAGCAGTACTTC. Protein sequence: CASKHYSYEQYF.

This chain links TRBV2 with TRBJ2-7; possible D gene TRBD1, 5 bases. The CDR3 contains 13 residues. The germline V gene has CDR1 SNHLY and CDR2 FYNNEI. V lost 7 bases to trimming and J lost 2 bases, with 12 bases between them. The CDR3, as DNA: TGTGCCAGCATCGTCGACAGAGCCTACGAGCAGTACTTC. Amino acid sequence: CASIVDRAYEQYF.